Sequencing of this T cell receptor (beta chain) was carried out in a study of T cell responses to AZD1222 COVID-19 vaccine. The CDR3 spans 11 residues. The V and J ends lost 3 bases and 8 bases respectively, with 5 bases between them. The germline V gene has CDR1 KGHSH and CDR2 LQKENI. In the case of this clone: Its antigen is unknown.

General study points: Only a handful of AZD1222 recipients, about six in all, had baseline seropositivity.

Generated by immunoSEQ multiplex PCR, the TCRdb table keeps only in-frame clones and is missing some. This sample has 95,000 to 150,000 clones, with less than 95% found just once. Sequencing was performed on peripheral blood, taken on day 0 of AZD1222 vaccination. This sequence was found in an adult in good health. The chain combines TRBV18 with TRBJ2-1; no clear D. The DNA for the CDR3 is TGTGCCAGCTCACCCCGGGATGAGCAGTTCTTC. This codes for CASSPRDEQFF.